This TCR beta chain was sequenced during a study of graft-versus-host responses after intestinal transplantation. General study findings and limits: Recipient-marrow GvH clones were detected, some having first appeared in ileum or blood.

Turning to this clone: What it binds is not known.

Trimming took 8 bases from V and 6 from J; bases not matched to a gene: 10. Germline V gene data show CDR1 as MNHNS and CDR2 as SASEGT. The CDR3 is made up of 14 amino acids. The protocol was immunoSEQ multiplex PCR, while the TCRdb copy is restricted to in-frame clones and leaves out a portion. The table shows 90,000 to 120,000 clones, with 87% occurring only once. This TCR came from a human donor who was the organ donor for an intestinal transplant. V and J are TRBV6-1 and TRBJ1-1; 9 nucleotides align to TRBD1. The material was unstimulated CD4+ T cells sorted from spleen or lymph node cells, obtained before transplant. The CDR3 sequence: CASCSLQGASEAFF. Here the CDR3 DNA reads TGTGCCAGCTGCTCATTACAGGGGGCTTCTGAAGCTTTCTTT.